The rows below give T cell receptor beta chains drawn from one sample of a study of T cells after yellow fever vaccination. TCRdb re-called the 5' RACE reads through MiXCR, storing one row per CDR3 protein. Here the sample spans roughly 110,000 distinct CDR3 sequences, 8.4% being singletons. The sequencing used CD8+ T cells sorted from PBMCs, collected 45 days after the yellow fever booster vaccination. These receptors were collected from a man younger than 45 who received the YFV17D yellow fever vaccine. The CDR3 runs from the conserved cysteine through the conserved F or W.

TRBJ2-1 | 13 | TRBV7-2 | CASTQPPYNEQFF
TRBJ2-1 | 16 | TRBV20-1 | CSARVTGLAGNNEQFF
TRBJ2-7 | 14 | TRBV5-1 | CASSLAGTGGEQYF
TRBJ2-7 | 14 | TRBV27 | CASSYSPSSYEQYF
TRBJ2-1 | 20 | TRBV11-1 | CASSLGLGLAGDGVIDEQFF
TRBJ1-1 | 11 | TRBV12-3/TRBV12-4 | CASSFGVEAFF
TRBJ2-3 | 12 | TRBV20-1 | CTAGPSTDTQYF
TRBJ2-1 | 14 | TRBV12-5 | CASGTDDWTNEQFF
TRBJ2-3 | 13 | TRBV9 | CASSSLSTDTQYF
TRBJ2-1 | 11 | TRBV29-1 | CSVVGGTPQFF
TRBJ2-7 | 15 | TRBV20-1 | CSARDVADYSYEQYF
TRBJ2-5 | 11 | TRBV27 | CASASLGTQYF
TRBJ2-5 | 13 | TRBV6-2/TRBV6-3 | CASSSTGLETQYF
TRBJ1-5 | 15 | TRBV6-1 | CASSEWEGGNQPQHF
TRBJ2-7 | 14 | TRBV10-3 | CAISESTGFYEQYF
TRBJ2-2 | 18 | TRBV4-2 | CASSHALLAEANTGELFF
TRBJ2-7 | 14 | TRBV4-2 | CASSPEDSSHEQYF
TRBJ1-1 | 19 | TRBV9 | CASSKSVLVTSNPGTEAFF
TRBJ2-3 | 14 | TRBV5-1 | CASSLEVSTDTQYF
TRBJ2-5 | 15 | TRBV7-9 | CASSLYLQGSETQYF
TRBJ2-1 | 13 | TRBV12-3/TRBV12-4 | CASSDPGLAEQFF
TRBJ2-7 | 13 | TRBV6-5 | CASSYGRFNEQYF
TRBJ2-3 | 15 | TRBV7-9 | CASSPFGGVGDTQYF
TRBJ2-1 | 11 | TRBV6-5 | CASRARNEQFF
TRBJ2-1 | 15 | TRBV20-1 | CSANSGRDSYNEQFF
TRBJ2-1 | 16 | TRBV4-3 | CASSLGRAPSYNEQFF
TRBJ1-5 | 14 | TRBV7-2 | CASSLVGANQPQHF
TRBJ2-3 | 15 | TRBV18 | CASSPPGQGAHTQYF
TRBJ2-1 | 16 | TRBV5-1 | CASSLYRGPSDNEQFF
TRBJ2-5 | 16 | TRBV4-3 | CASSQSQLAGEETQYF
TRBJ2-2 | 15 | TRBV7-2 | CASSLHEANTGELFF
TRBJ2-1 | 14 | TRBV12-3/TRBV12-4 | CASGVSGRWDEQFF
TRBJ2-7 | 13 | TRBV7-7 | CASSPDRDYEQYF
TRBJ2-1 | 12 | TRBV30 | CAWSVRANEQFF
TRBJ2-1 | 14 | TRBV20-1 | CSANSLGGGNDQFF
TRBJ2-1 | 19 | TRBV11-2 | CASSLGGTGLDLRHNEQFF
TRBJ2-7 | 17 | TRBV14 | CASSQVPRDRGGYEQYF
TRBJ1-4 | 19 | TRBV15 | CATSREPRTGESLGEKLFF
TRBJ2-2 | 19 | TRBV10-1 | CASSESMASGSPNTGELFF
TRBJ1-5 | 13 | TRBV5-4 | CASSAGLNQPQHF
TRBJ2-2 | 17 | TRBV7-8 | CASSGPSGLADTGELFF
TRBJ2-1 | 15 | TRBV7-8 | CASSQYRVSYNEQFF
TRBJ2-5 | 16 | TRBV9 | CASSAYRLAGIETQYF
TRBJ2-1 | 11 | TRBV6-2/TRBV6-3 | CASSYITEQFF
TRBJ2-1 | 19 | TRBV4-3 | CASSQEGSSGAPIYNEQFF
TRBJ2-1 | 16 | TRBV7-9 | CASSRDSSGVGGEQFF